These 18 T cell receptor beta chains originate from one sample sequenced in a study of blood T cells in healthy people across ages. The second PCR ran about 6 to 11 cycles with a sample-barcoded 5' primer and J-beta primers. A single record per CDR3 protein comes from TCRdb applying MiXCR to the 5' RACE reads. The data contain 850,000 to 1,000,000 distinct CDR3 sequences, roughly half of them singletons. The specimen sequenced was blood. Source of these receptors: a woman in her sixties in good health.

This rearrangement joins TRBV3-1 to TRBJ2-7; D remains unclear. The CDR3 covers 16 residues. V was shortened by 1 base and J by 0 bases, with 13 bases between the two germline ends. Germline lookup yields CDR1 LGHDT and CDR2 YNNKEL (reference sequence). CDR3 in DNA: TGTGCCAGCAGCCAAGGTCGTCGGATTAGCTCCTACGAGCAGTACTTC. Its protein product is CASSQGRRISSYEQYF.

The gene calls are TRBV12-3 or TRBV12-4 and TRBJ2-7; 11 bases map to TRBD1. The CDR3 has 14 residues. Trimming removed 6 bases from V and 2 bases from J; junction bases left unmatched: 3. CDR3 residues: CASRGTGGTYEQYF. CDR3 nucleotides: TGTGCCAGCAGGGGGACAGGGGGAACCTACGAGCAGTACTTC.

This CDR3 is CASTEQETQYF. The CDR3 nucleotides read TGTGCCAGCACAGAGCAAGAGACCCAGTACTTC. The chain uses TRBV7-9 and TRBJ2-5; unclear D gene. The germline V gene has CDR1 SEHNR and CDR2 FQNEAQ (reference sequence). The CDR3 contains 11 residues. V shed 7 bases and J shed 2 bases, with 5 bases lying between them.

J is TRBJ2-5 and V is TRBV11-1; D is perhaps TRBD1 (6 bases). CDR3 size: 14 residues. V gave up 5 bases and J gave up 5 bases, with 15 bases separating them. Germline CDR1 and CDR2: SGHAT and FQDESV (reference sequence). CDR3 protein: CASSHTGTAETQYF. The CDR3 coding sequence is TGTGCCAGCAGCCATACAGGGACGGCGGAGACCCAGTACTTC.

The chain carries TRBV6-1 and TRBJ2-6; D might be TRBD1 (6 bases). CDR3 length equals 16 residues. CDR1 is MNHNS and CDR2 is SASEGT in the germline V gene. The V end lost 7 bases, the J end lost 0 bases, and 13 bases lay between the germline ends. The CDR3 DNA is TGTGCCAGCAAGGCAGGGGACACCTCTGGGGCCAACGTCCTGACTTTC. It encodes CASKAGDTSGANVLTF.

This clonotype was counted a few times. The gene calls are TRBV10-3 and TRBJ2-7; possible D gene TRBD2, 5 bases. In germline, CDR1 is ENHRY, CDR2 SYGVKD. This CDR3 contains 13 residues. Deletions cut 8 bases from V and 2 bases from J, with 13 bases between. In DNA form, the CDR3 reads TGTGCCATCCGCGATAGGGAGCCCTACGAGCAGTACTTC. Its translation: CAIRDREPYEQYF.

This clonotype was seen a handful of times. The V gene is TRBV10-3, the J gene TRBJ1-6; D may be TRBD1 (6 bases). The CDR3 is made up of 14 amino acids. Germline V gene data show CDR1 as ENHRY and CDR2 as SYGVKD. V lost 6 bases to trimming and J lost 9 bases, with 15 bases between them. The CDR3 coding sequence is TGTGCCATCAGGAAGGACAGAGAATCTTCACCCCTCCACTTT. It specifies CAIRKDRESSPLHF.

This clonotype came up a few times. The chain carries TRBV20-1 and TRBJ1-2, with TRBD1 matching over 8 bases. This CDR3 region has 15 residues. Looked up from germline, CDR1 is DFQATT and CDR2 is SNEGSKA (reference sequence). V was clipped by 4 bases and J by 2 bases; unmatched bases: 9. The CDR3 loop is CSAKKSWDRNYGYTF. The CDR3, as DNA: TGCAGTGCTAAGAAGTCGTGGGACAGGAACTATGGCTACACCTTC.

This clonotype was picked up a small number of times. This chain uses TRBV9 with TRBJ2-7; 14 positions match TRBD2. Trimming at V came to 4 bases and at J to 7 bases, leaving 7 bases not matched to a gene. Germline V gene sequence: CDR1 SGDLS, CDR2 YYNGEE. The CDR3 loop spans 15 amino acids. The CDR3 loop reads CASSYGTSGSKEQYF. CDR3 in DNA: TGTGCCAGCAGCTATGGGACTAGCGGGAGCAAGGAGCAGTACTTC.

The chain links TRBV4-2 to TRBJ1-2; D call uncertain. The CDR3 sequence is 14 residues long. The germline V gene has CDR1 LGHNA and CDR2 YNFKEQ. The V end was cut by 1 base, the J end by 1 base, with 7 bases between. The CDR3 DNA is TGTGCCAGCAGCCAAGTAGGCGGTAACTATGGCTACACCTTC. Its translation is CASSQVGGNYGYTF.

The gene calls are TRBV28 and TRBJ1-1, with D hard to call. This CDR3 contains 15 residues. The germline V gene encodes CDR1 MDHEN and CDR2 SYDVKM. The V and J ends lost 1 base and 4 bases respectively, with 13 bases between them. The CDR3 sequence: CASSLFPAIVTEAFF. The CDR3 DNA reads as TGTGCCAGCAGTTTATTTCCAGCTATAGTCACTGAAGCTTTCTTT.

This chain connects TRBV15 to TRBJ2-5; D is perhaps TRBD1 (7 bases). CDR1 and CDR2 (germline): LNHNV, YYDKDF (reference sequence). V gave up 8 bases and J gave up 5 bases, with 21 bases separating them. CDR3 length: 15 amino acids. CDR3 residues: CATPRRAGGGETQYF. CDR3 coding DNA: TGTGCCACCCCAAGGAGGGCAGGGGGTGGTGAGACCCAGTACTTC.

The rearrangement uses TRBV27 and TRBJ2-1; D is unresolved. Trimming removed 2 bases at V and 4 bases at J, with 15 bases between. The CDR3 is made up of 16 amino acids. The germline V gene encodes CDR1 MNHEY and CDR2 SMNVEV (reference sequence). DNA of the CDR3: TGTGCCAGCAGTTTACGACCCGGAACTGGGTACAATGAGCAGTTCTTC. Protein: CASSLRPGTGYNEQFF.

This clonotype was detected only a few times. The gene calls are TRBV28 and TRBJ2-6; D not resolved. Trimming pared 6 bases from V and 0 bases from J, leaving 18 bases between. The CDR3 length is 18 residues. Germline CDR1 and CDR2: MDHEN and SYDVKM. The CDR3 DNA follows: TGTGCCAGCAGCACCGTCTCAAACGTCTACTCTGGGGCCAACGTCCTGACTTTC. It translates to CASSTVSNVYSGANVLTF.

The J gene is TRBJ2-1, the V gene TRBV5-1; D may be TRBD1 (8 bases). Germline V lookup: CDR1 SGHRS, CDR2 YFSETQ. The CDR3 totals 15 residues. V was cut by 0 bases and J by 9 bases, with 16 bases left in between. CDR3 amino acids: CASSLAHNRGGEQFF. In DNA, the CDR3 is TGCGCCAGCAGCTTGGCCCATAACAGGGGGGGTGAGCAGTTCTTC.

For the CDR3, the DNA is TGTGCCAGCAGTGACGCACAGGTAGCCTCTGGGGCCAACGTCCTGACTTTC. Its translation is CASSDAQVASGANVLTF. V and J are TRBV6-1 and TRBJ2-6; D might be TRBD1 (5 bases). The germline gives CDR1 MNHNS, CDR2 SASEGT. V was cut by 3 bases and J by 0 bases, with 12 bases left in between. CDR3 length equals 17 residues.

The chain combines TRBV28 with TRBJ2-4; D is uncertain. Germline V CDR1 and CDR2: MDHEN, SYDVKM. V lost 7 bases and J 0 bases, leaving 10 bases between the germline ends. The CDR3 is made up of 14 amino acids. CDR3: CASTLALAKNIQYF. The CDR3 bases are TGTGCCAGCACCCTCGCGTTAGCCAAAAACATTCAGTACTTC.

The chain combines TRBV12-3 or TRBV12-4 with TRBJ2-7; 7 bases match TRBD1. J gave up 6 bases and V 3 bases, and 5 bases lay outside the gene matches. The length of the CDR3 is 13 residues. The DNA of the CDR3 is TGTGCCAGCAGTTTGACCCGGGACAGCGAGCAGTACTTC. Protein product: CASSLTRDSEQYF.